The sequence of this TCR beta chain was determined in a study of blood T cell repertoires in COVID-19 (dated by TCRdb to the early 2020s). The study in broad terms: The collaborator samples originated in the United States, Italy and Spain and spanned the acute and convalescent phases of COVID-19. The prospective study material was composed of cDNA or gDNA derived from T cells, B-cell-depleted T cells, or PBMCs. Deeply sampled blood TCRbeta repertoires from subjects exposed to, actively infected with, or recovered from COVID-19 were included in the dataset. The repertoires were released in a freely available public database intended as a resource for research on the immune response to SARS-CoV-2. The samples were drawn from the first 160 participants of the ongoing ImmuneRACE study and from some 1,300 subjects provided by 6 global collaborators. Nearly every sample came with metadata listing a de-identified subject ID, COVID-19 status, age in years and sex. HLA class I and class II types, where available, came from metadata supplied by the sample provider rather than from assay-based typing. What the study reported, not specific to this receptor: The quantity of clinical and demographic metadata differed by source and by participant and was supplied without curation.

On this clone itself: Its recognized antigen is unknown. Qualities for individual bases were not recorded, and no much larger clone is one base off.

The immunoSEQ Assay, a bias-controlled multiplex PCR, was used to amplify TCRbeta CDR3 regions from genomic DNA. Concerning the study's data processing: Nucleated cell counts per sample were estimated from amplification of reference gene primers within the assay. Sequence reads were collapsed and filtered to measure the absolute abundance of every unique TCRbeta CDR3 rearrangement. For each sample, productive Simpson clonality was calculated as the square root of Simpson's diversity index across productive rearrangements. The table was pulled from immuneACCESS by TCRdb, which kept in-frame rearrangements only. Such tables lose some clones; where checked, under half of the loss comes from unresolved V genes, and the rest has no known cause. V, J and clone size were drawn from that table, and D and trimming were deduced from the DNA. The sample table records fewer than 450,000 clones; more than 75% of these occur just once. The ten largest clonotypes hold 1% of the sample.

The germline V gene (reference sequence) provides CDR1 LNHDA and CDR2 SQIVND. Deletion took 4 bases off V and 6 bases off J, with a span of 12 bases between the germline ends. The CDR3, cysteine through phenylalanine, is 14 amino acids long. Only CDR3 DNA remains: 42 bases, in frame from the first base. Participants in the prospective study were enrolled through a virtual design, were aged roughly 18 to 90 years, and lived in roughly 26 United States geographic areas. To assign participants to cohorts, the prospective study relied on clinical history that participants themselves reported in a screening survey and a study questionnaire. Recovered participants in ImmuneRACE Cohort 3 were defined as having two consecutive negative NP/OP PCR tests, clearance from a healthcare professional, or resolution of symptoms. Mobile phlebotomists in the prospective study collected whole blood, serum and a nasopharyngeal or oropharyngeal swab from every participant. Over a roughly 2-month period, participants in the prospective study had the option of providing additional blood draws and questionnaires. Blood samples from the prospective study were shipped frozen or at room temperature prior to DNA extraction.

Specimen: PBMCs or T cells enriched from blood (not recorded which). This sequence was found in a woman in her twenties or thirties who had recovered from COVID-19. The V gene is TRBV19 and the J gene is TRBJ1-4; no D gene can be assigned with confidence. Read as DNA, the sequence is TGTGCCAGTAGTAAGTACTCCCCGGATGAAAAACTGTTTTTT. This translates into CASSKYSPDEKLFF.